This paragraph covers one T cell receptor beta chain sequence. Its target is unknown. Germline lookup yields CDR1 SGHNT and CDR2 YENEEA. Trimming took 5 bases from V and 4 from J, leaving 11 bases between them. The CDR3 covers 13 residues. These data originate in a study of shared clonotypes between healthy human individuals. The overall study: A few men and a couple of women, aged 18 to 49, were donors. Study-level findings and limits: Among non-shared clonotypes, generation probabilities were lower than among those shared by all four donors. Larger richness was generally estimated for naive than memory subsets. Collection of samples was limited to blood; tissue repertoires likely differ.

TCRdb's table, derived via immunoSEQ multiplex PCR, lists solely in-frame clones and lacks some. The data hold 2 million to 2.5 million clones, with approximately 95% observed a single time. The TCR sequence derives from a man younger than 35 in good health. Some clones in this sample may be carry-over from other donors' samples. V usage is TRBV11-3 and J usage is TRBJ2-5; D is ambiguous. The sample was naive CD4+ T cells from PBMCs. Regarding subset: CD45RA+ positively selected. This chain's CDR3 is CASSPRARETQYF. In nucleotides, the CDR3 is TGTGCCAGCAGCCCCCGGGCCCGAGAGACCCAGTACTTC.